This T cell receptor (beta chain) was captured in a study of blood T cell repertoires in COVID-19. In the study overall: Both acute and convalescent COVID-19 samples were obtained from the United States, Italy and Spain.

Unmatched junction bases numbered 4, after V lost 2 bases and J lost 8 bases. The CDR3 totals 15 residues. Germline CDR1 KGHDR, CDR2 SFDVKD. Grouping used clinical history reported by participants in a survey and questionnaire. In the source study's methods: Cell counts per sample came from amplifying reference gene primers. Generated by immunoSEQ multiplex PCR, the TCRdb table keeps only in-frame clones and is missing some. V and J calls and clone size are given by that table; D and trimming were obtained from the DNA. This sample has roughly 230,000 clones, with more than 75% found just once. Sequencing used PBMCs or T cells enriched from blood (not recorded which). The receptor was derived from a man in his thirties or forties in a cohort exposed to, infected with or recovered from COVID-19 (not recorded which). The chain employs TRBV24-1 and TRBJ1-5, with 11 bases matching TRBD1. The CDR3 protein is CATSDSGTGGKPQHF. The CDR3 region has the DNA TGTGCCACCAGTGATTCGGGGACAGGGGGTAAGCCCCAGCATTTT.